The T cell receptor (beta chain) under discussion was sequenced for a study of blood T cell repertoires in COVID-19. Study-level background: Acute-phase and convalescent COVID-19 samples originated in the United States, Italy and Spain. Sample material is recorded as cDNA or gDNA derived from T cells, B-cell-depleted T cells, or PBMCs.

Trimming pared 0 bases from V and 5 bases from J, leaving 8 bases between. CDR3 size: 14 residues. CDR1 and CDR2 (germline): SGHRS, YFSETQ. Original analysis: Reference gene primer amplification in the assay estimated nucleated cell counts. Produced via immunoSEQ multiplex PCR; TCRdb's table is partial and in-frame only. The V and J calls and clone size are taken from that table; D and trimming were inferred from the DNA. The profile shows 85,000 to 110,000 clones, around 92% of them singletons. The sequence was obtained from a woman aged 55 to 70 with acute or convalescent COVID-19. The chain is built from TRBV5-1 and TRBJ1-4; no clear D. The sample consisted of peripheral blood. The CDR3 loop is CASSLGGSNEKLFF. The CDR3 DNA reads as TGCGCCAGCAGCTTGGGCGGATCCAATGAAAAACTGTTTTTT.